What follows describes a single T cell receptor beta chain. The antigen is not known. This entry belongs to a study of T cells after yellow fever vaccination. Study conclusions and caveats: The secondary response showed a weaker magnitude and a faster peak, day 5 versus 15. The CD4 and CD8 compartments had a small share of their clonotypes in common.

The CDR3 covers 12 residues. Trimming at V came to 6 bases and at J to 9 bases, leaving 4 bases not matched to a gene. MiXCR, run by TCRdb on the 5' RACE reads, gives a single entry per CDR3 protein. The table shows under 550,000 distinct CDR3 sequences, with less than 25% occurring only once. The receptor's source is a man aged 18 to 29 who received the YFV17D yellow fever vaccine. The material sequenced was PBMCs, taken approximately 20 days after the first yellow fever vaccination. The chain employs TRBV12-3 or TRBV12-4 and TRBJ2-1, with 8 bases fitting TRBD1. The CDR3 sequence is CASSRQGLEQFF. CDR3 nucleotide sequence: TGTGCCAGCAGCCGACAGGGGCTTGAGCAGTTCTTC.